Listed below are T cell receptor beta chains from one sample, sequenced in a study of blood T cell repertoires in COVID-19. Generated by immunoSEQ multiplex PCR, the TCRdb table keeps only in-frame clones and is missing some. The data hold roughly 70,000 clones, with around four fifths observed a single time. Sequenced input: peripheral blood. The origin of the receptors is a man aged 55 to 70 with COVID-19, enrolled during active disease. The CDR3 runs from the conserved cysteine through the conserved F or W. Fields, in order: J gene, clone size, V gene, D gene, CDR3 protein, CDR3 DNA. A D gene is named only where the DNA matches it firmly. The listing skips clone size in some rows; elsewhere it reads once, few, many or a size class.

J gene: TRBJ2-6
clone size: .
V gene: TRBV21-1
D gene: .
CDR3 protein: CASSIWDSRSSGANVLTF
CDR3 DNA: TGTGCCAGCAGCATCTGGGACAGTCGTTCCTCTGGGGCCAACGTCCTGACTTTC

J gene: TRBJ2-7
clone size: .
V gene: TRBV12-3/TRBV12-4
D gene: TRBD1
CDR3 protein: CASSGTGEEKIF
CDR3 DNA: TGTGCCAGCAGTGGGACAGGGGAGGAAAAGATCTTC

J gene: TRBJ1-6
clone size: .
V gene: TRBV13
D gene: .
CDR3 protein: CASSFQRHNSPLHF
CDR3 DNA: TGTGCCAGCAGCTTCCAGAGGCATAATTCACCCCTCCACTTT

J gene: TRBJ2-7
clone size: few
V gene: TRBV19
D gene: TRBD1
CDR3 protein: CASSRTGELYEQYF
CDR3 DNA: TGTGCCAGTAGTCGGACAGGGGAGCTCTACGAGCAGTACTTC

J gene: TRBJ2-2
clone size: few
V gene: TRBV10-1
D gene: TRBD1
CDR3 protein: CAPSRDRGRNGELFF
CDR3 DNA: TGCGCCCCGTCCCGGGACAGGGGGCGGAACGGGGAGCTGTTTTTT

J gene: TRBJ2-1
clone size: once
V gene: TRBV10-2
D gene: .
CDR3 protein: CASSEGVRGEQFF
CDR3 DNA: TGCGCCAGCAGTGAAGGAGTTCGGGGTGAGCAGTTCTTC

J gene: TRBJ1-5
clone size: .
V gene: TRBV19
D gene: .
CDR3 protein: CASSIWQGPQPQHF
CDR3 DNA: TGTGCCAGTAGTATATGGCAGGGGCCTCAGCCCCAGCATTTT

J gene: TRBJ1-1
clone size: .
V gene: TRBV7-3
D gene: .
CDR3 protein: CASSLTMNTEAFF
CDR3 DNA: TGTGCCAGCAGCTTAACCATGAACACTGAAGCTTTCTTT

J gene: TRBJ1-2
clone size: few
V gene: TRBV24-1
D gene: .
CDR3 protein: CATSDLRGGFYGYTF
CDR3 DNA: TGTGCCACCAGTGATTTGAGAGGGGGATTCTATGGCTACACCTTC

J gene: TRBJ2-5
clone size: .
V gene: TRBV6-5
D gene: .
CDR3 protein: CASKKGLHQETQYF
CDR3 DNA: TGTGCCAGCAAAAAGGGACTCCACCAAGAGACCCAGTACTTC

J gene: TRBJ1-1
clone size: .
V gene: TRBV2
D gene: TRBD1
CDR3 protein: CASTRTGVNTEAFF
CDR3 DNA: TGTGCCAGCACCCGGACAGGGGTGAACACTGAAGCTTTCTTT

J gene: TRBJ2-5
clone size: .
V gene: TRBV12-3/TRBV12-4
D gene: .
CDR3 protein: CASSRQSGETQYF
CDR3 DNA: TGTGCCAGCAGTCGCCAATCAGGGGAGACCCAGTACTTC

J gene: TRBJ1-3
clone size: once
V gene: TRBV2
D gene: .
CDR3 protein: CASSELGHGNTIYF
CDR3 DNA: TGTGCCAGCAGTGAATTGGGACATGGGAACACCATATATTTT

J gene: TRBJ1-2
clone size: .
V gene: TRBV6-4
D gene: .
CDR3 protein: CASRNGQGLGYTF
CDR3 DNA: TGTGCCAGCAGGAACGGGCAGGGGCTCGGCTACACCTTC

J gene: TRBJ1-2
clone size: .
V gene: TRBV6-6
D gene: .
CDR3 protein: CASTQEAVYGYTF
CDR3 DNA: TGTGCCAGCACCCAAGAGGCGGTCTATGGCTACACCTTC

J gene: TRBJ2-7
clone size: .
V gene: TRBV19
D gene: TRBD1
CDR3 protein: CASTIGQGYEQYF
CDR3 DNA: TGTGCCAGTACAATTGGACAGGGCTACGAGCAGTACTTC

J gene: TRBJ2-5
clone size: .
V gene: TRBV27
D gene: .
CDR3 protein: CASSLAGALAQYF
CDR3 DNA: TGTGCCAGCAGTTTAGCTGGGGCCTTGGCCCAGTACTTC

J gene: TRBJ1-2
clone size: .
V gene: TRBV19
D gene: TRBD1
CDR3 protein: CASSIDRGSTF
CDR3 DNA: TGTGCCAGTAGTATCGACAGGGGAAGCACCTTC

J gene: TRBJ2-1
clone size: .
V gene: TRBV5-5
D gene: .
CDR3 protein: CASSLTSNEQFF
CDR3 DNA: TGTGCCAGCAGCTTAACTAGCAATGAGCAGTTCTTC

J gene: TRBJ1-1
clone size: .
V gene: TRBV19
D gene: .
CDR3 protein: CASRRTLNTEAFF
CDR3 DNA: TGTGCCAGTAGGCGGACATTGAACACTGAAGCTTTCTTT

J gene: TRBJ2-3
clone size: .
V gene: TRBV11-3
D gene: TRBD2
CDR3 protein: CASSLRLAGGSHTQYF
CDR3 DNA: TGTGCCAGCAGCTTAAGACTAGCGGGAGGCTCTCATACGCAGTATTTT

J gene: TRBJ2-1
clone size: .
V gene: TRBV27
D gene: TRBD1
CDR3 protein: CASRDRGFIEQFF
CDR3 DNA: TGTGCCAGCAGGGACAGGGGTTTTATTGAGCAGTTCTTC

J gene: TRBJ2-1
clone size: .
V gene: TRBV30
D gene: .
CDR3 protein: CAWSSPLEQFF
CDR3 DNA: TGTGCCTGGAGTAGCCCCCTAGAGCAGTTCTTC

J gene: TRBJ1-4
clone size: .
V gene: TRBV5-5
D gene: .
CDR3 protein: CASSLGGAGTNEKLFF
CDR3 DNA: TGTGCCAGCAGCTTGGGTGGGGCCGGGACTAATGAAAAACTGTTTTTT

J gene: TRBJ2-1
clone size: .
V gene: TRBV30
D gene: TRBD2
CDR3 protein: CAWSALAGLIDNEQFF
CDR3 DNA: TGTGCCTGGAGTGCCCTAGCGGGATTAATAGACAATGAGCAGTTCTTC

J gene: TRBJ2-7
clone size: .
V gene: TRBV28
D gene: .
CDR3 protein: CASSLYKEQYF
CDR3 DNA: TGTGCCAGCAGTTTATATAAAGAGCAGTACTTC

J gene: TRBJ2-3
clone size: .
V gene: TRBV3-1/TRBV3-2
D gene: TRBD2
CDR3 protein: CASSQGISGEADTQYF
CDR3 DNA: TGTGCCAGCAGCCAAGGAATAAGCGGGGAGGCAGATACGCAGTATTTT

J gene: TRBJ2-5
clone size: .
V gene: TRBV30
D gene: .
CDR3 protein: CAWSVLSGQAETQYF
CDR3 DNA: TGTGCCTGGAGTGTACTAAGCGGGCAGGCGGAGACCCAGTACTTC

J gene: TRBJ2-2
clone size: .
V gene: TRBV5-1
D gene: TRBD2
CDR3 protein: CASSELAGSTGELFF
CDR3 DNA: TGCGCCAGCAGCGAGCTAGCGGGCAGCACCGGGGAGCTGTTTTTT

J gene: TRBJ2-5
clone size: .
V gene: TRBV5-6
D gene: TRBD1
CDR3 protein: CASSSRQGRETQYF
CDR3 DNA: TGTGCCAGCAGCTCCAGACAGGGAAGAGAGACCCAGTACTTC

J gene: TRBJ2-3
clone size: .
V gene: TRBV7-2
D gene: TRBD2
CDR3 protein: CASSPLLLAGGRDTQYF
CDR3 DNA: TGTGCCAGCAGCCCCCTCCTTCTAGCGGGGGGGCGTGATACGCAGTATTTT

J gene: TRBJ2-5
clone size: .
V gene: TRBV7-7
D gene: TRBD1
CDR3 protein: CASSPRQGGDETQYF
CDR3 DNA: TGTGCCAGCAGCCCCCGACAGGGGGGCGATGAGACCCAGTACTTC

J gene: TRBJ2-7
clone size: .
V gene: TRBV5-1
D gene: .
CDR3 protein: CASSLESAVAAEQYF
CDR3 DNA: TGCGCCAGCAGCTTGGAAAGTGCGGTGGCAGCCGAGCAGTACTTC

J gene: TRBJ2-5
clone size: .
V gene: TRBV19
D gene: TRBD2
CDR3 protein: CATGPRIGLAVETQYF
CDR3 DNA: TGTGCCACCGGACCCAGGATTGGACTAGCGGTGGAGACCCAGTACTTC

J gene: TRBJ1-2
clone size: .
V gene: TRBV5-1
D gene: .
CDR3 protein: CASSLGGENGYTF
CDR3 DNA: TGCGCCAGCAGCTTAGGGGGGGAGAATGGCTACACCTTC

J gene: TRBJ2-1
clone size: .
V gene: TRBV7-3
D gene: .
CDR3 protein: CASSSGSYNNEQFF
CDR3 DNA: TGTGCCAGCAGCTCGGGGTCTTACAACAATGAGCAGTTCTTC

J gene: TRBJ1-1
clone size: .
V gene: TRBV9
D gene: .
CDR3 protein: CASSPWDNMNTEAFF
CDR3 DNA: TGTGCCAGCAGCCCCTGGGACAACATGAACACTGAAGCTTTCTTT

J gene: TRBJ1-3
clone size: .
V gene: TRBV6-5
D gene: TRBD1
CDR3 protein: CASSRTGGSGNTIYF
CDR3 DNA: TGTGCCAGCAGCCGAACAGGGGGCTCTGGAAACACCATATATTTT

J gene: TRBJ2-3
clone size: .
V gene: TRBV5-5
D gene: .
CDR3 protein: CASSQRYRVLNSDTQYF
CDR3 DNA: TGTGCCAGCAGCCAACGATACAGGGTCCTAAATTCGGATACGCAGTATTTT

J gene: TRBJ1-1
clone size: .
V gene: TRBV11-2
D gene: .
CDR3 protein: CASSHNTGDTEAFF
CDR3 DNA: TGTGCCAGCAGCCACAATACGGGGGACACTGAAGCTTTCTTT

J gene: TRBJ2-1
clone size: .
V gene: TRBV6-5
D gene: TRBD2
CDR3 protein: CASSLGRLAGINEQFF
CDR3 DNA: TGTGCCAGCAGTTTGGGTAGATTAGCGGGGATAAATGAGCAGTTCTTC

J gene: TRBJ2-1
clone size: .
V gene: TRBV5-1
D gene: .
CDR3 protein: CASSRSSREEQFF
CDR3 DNA: TGCGCCAGCAGCAGGTCCTCGAGGGAGGAGCAGTTCTTC

J gene: TRBJ2-1
clone size: .
V gene: TRBV6-5
D gene: .
CDR3 protein: CASRQNPYNEQFF
CDR3 DNA: TGTGCCAGCCGTCAGAACCCCTACAATGAGCAGTTCTTC

J gene: TRBJ1-2
clone size: .
V gene: TRBV11-2
D gene: .
CDR3 protein: CASRGAYGYTF
CDR3 DNA: TGTGCCAGCCGGGGGGCCTATGGCTACACCTTC

J gene: TRBJ1-5
clone size: .
V gene: TRBV28
D gene: TRBD1
CDR3 protein: CASSTTGAGVLRQPQHF
CDR3 DNA: TGTGCCAGCAGCACCACAGGGGCAGGGGTTTTAAGGCAGCCCCAGCATTTT

J gene: TRBJ2-1
clone size: .
V gene: TRBV4-1
D gene: .
CDR3 protein: CASSPVGRKGNEQFF
CDR3 DNA: TGCGCCAGCAGCCCCGTGGGGAGAAAGGGAAATGAGCAGTTCTTC

J gene: TRBJ1-4
clone size: .
V gene: TRBV11-2
D gene: .
CDR3 protein: CASSYTRGTNEKLFF
CDR3 DNA: TGTGCCAGCAGCTATACCAGAGGAACTAATGAAAAACTGTTTTTT

J gene: TRBJ2-3
clone size: once
V gene: TRBV4-2
D gene: TRBD2
CDR3 protein: CASSQDLTGLATVTDTQYF
CDR3 DNA: TGTGCCAGCAGCCAAGATCTAACGGGACTAGCGACGGTCACAGATACGCAGTATTTT

J gene: TRBJ1-6
clone size: few
V gene: TRBV20-1
D gene: .
CDR3 protein: CSASPQGNSPLHF
CDR3 DNA: TGCAGTGCTAGTCCACAGGGTAATTCACCCCTCCACTTT